This TCR beta chain was sequenced for a study of blood T cell repertoires in COVID-19. On the study more broadly: The cDNA or gDNA used as material had been derived from T cells, B-cell-depleted T cells, or PBMCs.

Original handling: Reference gene primers were amplified, and this amplification served to estimate nucleated cell counts. The table came from immunoSEQ multiplex PCR; TCRdb's copy has only in-frame clones and leaves some out. The V and J calls and the clone size are those of that table, but D and trimming were determined from the DNA. Found here are hundreds of thousands of clones, about nine tenths of them singletons; the top ten hold 1.2%. Worth noting for this clone: Additional DNA sequences in this sample encode the identical CDR3.

The CDR3 totals 13 residues. The V gene end was trimmed by 5 bases and the J gene end by 4 bases; junction bases not matched to a gene: 2. CDR1 is SEHNR, CDR2 FQNEAQ, per germline (reference sequence). V and J are TRBV7-9 and TRBJ2-7, with TRBD1 identical over 10 bases. Sequenced sample: PBMCs or T cells enriched from blood (not recorded which). This receptor was taken from a man aged 30 to 39 who had recovered from COVID-19. Here the CDR3 reads CASSGDRGYEQYF. Here the CDR3 DNA reads TGTGCCAGCAGCGGGGACAGGGGATACGAGCAGTACTTC.